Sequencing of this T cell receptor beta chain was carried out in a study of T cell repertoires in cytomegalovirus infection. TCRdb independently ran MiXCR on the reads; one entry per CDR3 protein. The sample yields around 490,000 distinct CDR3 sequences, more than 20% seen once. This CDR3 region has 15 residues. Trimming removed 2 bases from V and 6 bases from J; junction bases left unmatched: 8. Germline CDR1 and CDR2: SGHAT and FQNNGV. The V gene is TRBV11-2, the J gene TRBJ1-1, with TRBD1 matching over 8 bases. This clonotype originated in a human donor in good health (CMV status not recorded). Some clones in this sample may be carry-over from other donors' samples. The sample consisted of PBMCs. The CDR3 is CASSLQRGRGPEAFF. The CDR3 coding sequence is TGTGCCAGCAGCTTACAACGCGGCAGGGGGCCTGAAGCTTTCTTT.